The 23 T cell receptor beta chains presented below share a single source sample, sequenced in a study of OX40 agonist ivuxolimab in advanced cancers. Using immunoSEQ multiplex PCR, the repertoire was profiled, and TCRdb retains in-frame clones only, with some absent. The profile shows roughly 77,000 clones, 92% of them singletons. This sample comprised CD4+ or CD8+ T cells sorted from blood, obtained in a trial of the OX40 agonist ivuxolimab. The receptor source for this set is an adult with an advanced solid tumor such as melanoma, head and neck, liver or kidney cancer.

V usage is TRBV10-3 and J usage is TRBJ2-7; TRBD2 is a possible D gene (6 bases). V was pared by 4 bases and J by 2 bases, with 12 bases between. Germline V gene lookup returns CDR1 ENHRY and CDR2 SYGVKD. This CDR3 has 14 residues. CDR3 in DNA: TGTGCCATCAGTGTTAATCTAGCGCCCTACGAGCAGTACTTC. Translating gives CAISVNLAPYEQYF.

The gene calls are TRBV10-3 and TRBJ2-5; maybe TRBD1 (5 bases). Trimming pared 4 bases from V and 8 bases from J, leaving 20 bases between. The germline V gene encodes CDR1 ENHRY and CDR2 SYGVKD. The CDR3 extends over 15 amino acids. The CDR3 region has the DNA TGTGCCATCAGTGGTCAGGGATTGAGTTCCCGTACCCAGTACTTC. Translation gives CAISGQGLSSRTQYF.

The chain uses TRBV7-2 and TRBJ2-2; tentative D call: TRBD1 (6 bases). Germline V CDR1 and CDR2: SGHTA, FQGNSA. Trimming stripped 5 bases from V and 1 base from J, with 11 bases between. The length of the CDR3 is 15 residues. CDR3: CASSVRDMNTGELFF. The CDR3 DNA reads TGTGCCAGCAGCGTACGGGACATGAACACCGGGGAGCTGTTTTTT.

The chain carries TRBV6-1 and TRBJ2-7; possibly TRBD1 or TRBD2 for D (5 bases each). CDR1 is MNHNS and CDR2 is SASEGT in the germline V gene. This CDR3 spans 15 amino acids. The ends were cut back, 5 bases at V and 1 base at J, with 15 bases in the middle. This CDR3 is CASSPAGALSYEQYF. The CDR3 coding sequence is TGTGCCAGCAGTCCCGCCGGGGCCTTGTCCTACGAGCAGTACTTC.

This clone was picked up one time. The J gene is TRBJ2-1, the V gene TRBV6-1; TRBD2 is a possible D gene (5 bases). There are 14 residues in the CDR3. V was clipped by 4 bases and J by 9 bases, with 16 bases between them. Germline CDR1 is MNHNS and CDR2 is SASEGT. The chain's CDR3 is CASSGPAVRGEQFF. The CDR3 DNA reads TGTGCCAGCAGTGGCCCCGCGGTTCGGGGTGAGCAGTTCTTC.

The V call is TRBV9, the J call TRBJ2-5, with D possibly being TRBD1 (6 bases). The CDR3 has 15 amino acids. Germline V gene data show CDR1 as SGDLS and CDR2 as YYNGEE. Trimming cost V 4 bases and J 5 bases, with 18 bases left between them. The chain's CDR3 is CASSLEQGTWETQYF. In nucleotides, the CDR3 is TGTGCCAGCAGCCTCGAACAGGGTACCTGGGAGACCCAGTACTTC.

The chain carries TRBV12-5 and TRBJ2-7; 12 bases match TRBD1. J lost 5 bases, V lost 6 bases, and 14 bases had no gene match. CDR1 and CDR2 (germline): LGHNT, FRNRAP. CDR3 length: 17 amino acids. The CDR3 DNA sequence: TGTGCTAGTGGATCATCTCCACCGGGACAGGGGGCGCACGAGCAGTACTTC. This gives the protein CASGSSPPGQGAHEQYF.

The V call is TRBV18, the J call TRBJ1-5; 12 bases are a match to TRBD1. Germline lookup yields CDR1 KGHSH and CDR2 LQKENI. The CDR3 sequence is 15 residues long. V shed 3 bases and J 8 bases; nucleotides not matched to a gene: 5. CDR3 amino acids: CASSPGQGAREPQHF. CDR3 nucleotides: TGTGCCAGCTCACCGGGACAGGGGGCGCGGGAGCCCCAGCATTTT. Based on the CDR3 plus reference TRBV18 and TRBJ1-5, the full variable domain is NAGVMQNPRHLVRRRGQEARLRCSPMKGHSHVYWYRQLPEEGLKFMVYLQKENIIDESGMPKERFSAEFPKEGPSILRIQQVVRGDSAAYFCASSPGQGAREPQHFGDGTRLSIL.

The V call is TRBV11-2, the J call TRBJ2-2; D is possibly TRBD2 (6 bases). V was cut by 5 bases and J by 0 bases, with 16 bases left in between. CDR1 and CDR2 (germline): SGHAT, FQNNGV. CDR3 length equals 17 residues. CDR3 nucleotides: TGTGCCAGCAGCCTTACTTTGGTAGCGGCGAACACCGGGGAGCTGTTTTTT. Residues: CASSLTLVAANTGELFF.

The J gene is TRBJ2-6, the V gene TRBV28; weak D call: TRBD1 (7 bases). The CDR3 sequence is 18 residues long. Germline CDR1 reads MDHEN; CDR2 reads SYDVKM. The V end was cut by 3 bases, the J end by 1 base, with 16 bases between. The CDR3 is CASSFSGGGFSGANVLTF. For the CDR3, the DNA is TGTGCCAGCAGTTTTTCAGGGGGAGGCTTTTCTGGGGCCAACGTCCTGACTTTC.

This clone was detected only a few times. The rearrangement links TRBV15 to TRBJ2-7; no clear D. Trimming removed 0 bases from V and 0 bases from J, with 6 bases in between. Germline CDR1 reads LNHNV; CDR2 reads YYDKDF (reference sequence). CDR3 length: 14 residues. The CDR3 region has the DNA TGTGCCACCAGCAGAGATGGGAACTCCTACGAGCAGTACTTC. Amino acid sequence: CATSRDGNSYEQYF.

The chain couples TRBV5-1 to TRBJ1-2; TRBD1 might be the D (5 bases). The CDR3 is made up of 13 amino acids. The germline V gene has CDR1 SGHRS and CDR2 YFSETQ. Trimming left V 1 base short and J 5 bases short, with 9 bases between. CDR3 bases: TGCGCCAGCAGCTTGCAGGGAGGGTATGGCTACACCTTC. Translating gives CASSLQGGYGYTF.

The chain is built from TRBV4-1 and TRBJ2-4; a possible D gene is TRBD2 (5 bases). The CDR3 sequence is 18 residues long. V lost 0 bases and J 1 base, leaving 16 bases between the germline ends. The V gene's germline CDR1 is MGHRA and CDR2 YSYEKL. In nucleotides, the CDR3 is TGCGCCAGCAGCCAAGATAATTTCAGCGGAACGGCCAAAAACATTCAGTACTTC. As protein: CASSQDNFSGTAKNIQYF.

The CDR3 is CASSTVLAGGTDTQYF. The CDR3 DNA sequence: TGTGCCAGCAGCACTGTGTTAGCGGGGGGCACAGATACGCAGTATTTT. The rearrangement joins TRBV9 to TRBJ2-3, with 9 bases identical to TRBD2. Germline V gene data show CDR1 as SGDLS and CDR2 as YYNGEE. This CDR3 region has 16 residues. V dropped 4 bases and J dropped 1; count of bases not matched to a gene: 7.

The V and J genes are TRBV7-2 and TRBJ1-1; D is possibly TRBD1 (5 bases). Trimming removed 0 bases from V and 4 bases from J, with 12 bases in between. The germline V gene has CDR1 SGHTA and CDR2 FQGNSA. The CDR3 length is 15 residues. CDR3 residues: CASSLAAGSGTEAFF. The CDR3 bases are TGTGCCAGCAGCTTAGCGGCAGGGTCGGGCACTGAAGCTTTCTTT.

The V call is TRBV19, the J call TRBJ1-2; TRBD1 aligns across 8 bases. Germline values: CDR1 LNHDA, CDR2 SQIVND (reference sequence). The CDR3 is made up of 14 amino acids. The V gene end was trimmed by 7 bases and the J gene end by 7 bases; junction bases not matched to a gene: 11. CDR3 amino acids: CASTETGDYSGYTF. For the CDR3, the DNA is TGTGCCAGTACCGAGACAGGGGATTATAGTGGCTACACCTTC.

This chain joins TRBV7-2 and TRBJ2-6; D remains unclear. The germline V gene encodes CDR1 SGHTA and CDR2 FQGNSA. There are 16 residues in the CDR3. The V end lost 0 bases, the J end lost 2 bases, and 8 bases lay between the germline ends. CDR3 sequence reads: CASSLASGTGANVLTF. The CDR3 DNA follows: TGTGCCAGCAGCTTAGCGTCCGGTACTGGGGCCAACGTCCTGACTTTC.

The sample holds one count of this clone. The V and J genes are TRBV18 and TRBJ1-2; perhaps TRBD1 as D (6 bases). This CDR3 spans 14 amino acids. Trimming removed 5 bases at V and 8 bases at J, with 18 bases between. Germline CDR1 and CDR2: KGHSH and LQKENI. The CDR3 sequence is CASSATDRLAGYTF. CDR3 DNA sequence: TGTGCCAGCTCAGCTACCGACAGGTTAGCCGGCTACACCTTC.

This rearrangement joins TRBV6-6 to TRBJ1-5; 7 bases match TRBD1. V lost 4 bases, J lost 3 bases, and 3 bases stayed unmatched. Germline V gene sequence: CDR1 MNHNY, CDR2 SVGAGI (reference sequence). The CDR3 is 14 amino acids. CDR3 nucleotides: TGTGCCAGCAGTTCGGGACAGCACAATCAGCCCCAGCATTTT. It codes for CASSSGQHNQPQHF.

Only one count was recorded for this clone. This sequence joins TRBV7-2 and TRBJ2-7; D is unclear. CDR3 length equals 14 residues. Germline-derived CDR1 and CDR2 are SGHTA and FQGNSA. The V gene lost 0 bases and the J gene lost 3 bases, with 9 bases spanning the gap. This CDR3 reads CASSLAGKSYEQYF. Written as DNA, the CDR3 is TGTGCCAGCAGCTTAGCGGGCAAGAGCTACGAGCAGTACTTC.

This clone was recorded only once. This chain joins TRBV30 and TRBJ2-1, with D tentatively TRBD2 (5 bases). CDR1 is GTSNPN, CDR2 SVGIG, per germline (reference sequence). The CDR3 spans 12 residues. Between the trimmed V and J ends, which lost 3 bases and 3 bases, there was a span of 6 bases. The CDR3 reads CAWRDFYNEQFF. The CDR3 DNA is TGTGCCTGGAGGGACTTCTACAATGAGCAGTTCTTC.

Written as DNA, the CDR3 is TGTGCCAGCAGCGTAGCAGGGAGCGGGAGTAGTCAAGAGACCCAGTACTTC. This sequence encodes CASSVAGSGSSQETQYF. This chain joins TRBV9 and TRBJ2-5, with TRBD2 matching 8 bases. The CDR3 loop spans 17 amino acids. Germline trimming cut 0 bases from V and 2 bases from J; bases unmatched to any gene: 9. Germline V gene lookup returns CDR1 SGDLS and CDR2 YYNGEE.

The chain couples TRBV5-4 to TRBJ2-1; D not resolved. Trimming took 3 bases from V and 0 from J, leaving 10 bases between them. The CDR3 is made up of 15 amino acids. The germline CDR1 and CDR2 sequences are SGHNT and YYREEE (reference sequence). CDR3 nucleotides: TGTGCCAGCAGCTCTCCCCACAGCTCCTACAATGAGCAGTTCTTC. Its translation: CASSSPHSSYNEQFF.